This is a list of T cell receptor beta chains from one sample in a study of blood T cells in healthy people across ages. TCRdb re-derived calls from the 5' RACE reads in MiXCR, one entry per CDR3 protein. The table lists about 1.6 million distinct CDR3 sequences, around 36% of them singletons. Sequencing was carried out using blood. Every receptor here comes from a woman aged 30 to 39 in good health. Each CDR3 is given with its conserved first and last residue. Each record gives: D gene, V gene, CDR3 protein. The D gene is left open where the match is weak.

>NA|TRBV10-2
CASSEPVAATYNEQFF
>TRBD2|TRBV4-2
CASSQDGLVREQFF
>TRBD2|TRBV11-2
CVSSLGSSGLDTQYF
>NA|TRBV28
CASSLWTASNQPQHF
>NA|TRBV20-1
CSARVGTGTHGNQPQHF
>TRBD1|TRBV3-1
CASSQETGDLYEQYF
>NA|TRBV6-1
CASSSGGFSNQPQHF
>NA|TRBV5-1
CASSLTGRKAFF
>TRBD2|TRBV20-1
CSARREGSEQYF
>TRBD2|TRBV24-1
CATSERLAGGGDTQYF
>TRBD2|TRBV20-1
CSARSPSGLTTYEQYF
>TRBD1|TRBV10-2
CASRDRGLVYEQYF
>NA|TRBV6-2/TRBV6-3
CASSYGRNPTDTQYF
>TRBD1|TRBV27
CASSQRDRGTDTQYF
>TRBD1|TRBV2
CASGQGNYGYTF